This TCR beta chain was sequenced during a study of vaccination effects on CD4 cells after COVID-19. For this clone: Its antigen remains unidentified.

Prior to sequencing, the ViraFEST assay stimulated PBMC with viral peptide pools, which expanded the antigen-specific CD4+ T cells. Culturing for 9 to 10 days preceded CD4+ T cell isolation. This individual contracted SARS-CoV-2 between March and December 2020, as verified by PCR. Participants were vaccinated with two doses of either the BNT162b2 or mRNA-1273 vaccine. A density of roughly 2 million PBMC per well was used; these cells were cultured with roughly 10 IU/ml IL-2 and 10 ug/ml peptides. V was clipped by 1 base and J by 6 bases; unmatched bases: 8. Germline V gives CDR1 GTSNPN, CDR2 SVGIG (reference sequence). The CDR3 is made up of 16 amino acids. The protocol was immunoSEQ multiplex PCR, while the TCRdb copy is restricted to in-frame clones and leaves out a portion. Of 15,000 or so clones in the sample, just over 75% were seen once.

This rearrangement joins TRBV30 to TRBJ1-5; 11 nucleotides line up with TRBD1. The sequence derives from a human donor who had a prior SARS-CoV-2 infection. The source was CD4+ T cells from PBMCs cultured with SARS-CoV-2 spike peptides, collected after COVID-19 vaccination. The CDR3 sequence is CAWSDPDRGRGQPQHF. The CDR3 nucleotides are TGTGCCTGGAGTGACCCGGACAGGGGGCGAGGTCAGCCCCAGCATTTT. Filled out from reference TRBV30 and TRBJ1-5, the complete variable domain reads SQTIHQWPATLVQPVGSPLSLECTVEGTSNPNLYWYRQAAGRGLQLLFYSVGIGQISSEVPQNLSASRPQDRQFILSSKKLLLSDSGFYLCAWSDPDRGRGQPQHFGDGTRLSIL.